These 22 T cell receptor beta chains were all obtained from the same sample, sequenced in a study of shared clonotypes between healthy human individuals. Data came from immunoSEQ multiplex PCR; TCRdb stores just in-frame clones and leaves some out. The sample records about 520,000 clones, approximately 94% being singletons. What was sequenced was naive CD4+ T cells sorted from blood. Subset noted: CD45RA+ positively selected. The source is a woman aged 30 to 39 in good health.

The chain uses TRBV6-5 and TRBJ1-1, with 7 bases identical to TRBD1. Per the germline V gene, CDR1 is MNHEY and CDR2 is SVGAGI. The junction had 4 bases not matched to a gene; V was cut back by 0 bases and J by 3 bases. The CDR3 runs 15 residues. In nucleotides, the CDR3 is TGTGCCAGCAGTTACTCTAACAGGGGAGACACTGAAGCTTTCTTT. As protein: CASSYSNRGDTEAFF.

Only one count was recorded for this clone. The chain is built from TRBV6-5 and TRBJ2-1; D ambiguous. Germline CDR1 and CDR2: MNHEY and SVGAGI. V was pared by 0 bases and J by 8 bases, with 14 bases between. The CDR3 runs 15 residues. CDR3 amino acids: CASSYSWSLRHEQFF. In DNA form, the CDR3 reads TGTGCCAGCAGTTACTCGTGGTCTTTGAGACATGAGCAGTTCTTC.

As to this clone: This sample includes further DNA sequences coding for the same CDR3. The V and J genes are TRBV27 and TRBJ2-3; maybe TRBD1 (7 bases). V lost 4 bases and J 2 bases, leaving 10 bases between the germline ends. The CDR3 is 14 amino acids. The germline CDR1 and CDR2 sequences are MNHEY and SMNVEV (reference sequence). The CDR3 region has the DNA TGTGCCAGCAGTTCAGGGGGGTTCACAGATACGCAGTATTTT. It codes for CASSSGGFTDTQYF.

V is TRBV7-2 and J is TRBJ1-2; TRBD1 agrees at 7 bases. CDR3 size: 13 residues. CDR1 and CDR2 (germline): SGHTA, FQGNSA. The trim removed 8 bases at V and 2 bases at J, leaving 5 bases unmatched. CDR3 DNA sequence: TGTGCCAGCGGAACAGGGGCCAACTATGGCTACACCTTC. Its protein product is CASGTGANYGYTF.

The chain links TRBV4-1 to TRBJ2-3, with TRBD2 identical over 11 bases. The J segment lost 2 bases and the V segment lost 3 bases, leaving 4 bases of the junction unmatched. CDR3 length equals 16 residues. CDR1 and CDR2 from the germline V gene are MGHRA and YSYEKL. The CDR3 spells CASSQTSGDSTDTQYF. In DNA, the CDR3 is TGCGCCAGCAGCCAGACTAGCGGGGACTCCACAGATACGCAGTATTTT.

This clone was found once. This chain joins TRBV7-9 and TRBJ2-5, with 8 bases identical to TRBD2. This CDR3 is built from 16 residues. Germline CDR1 is SEHNR and CDR2 is FQNEAQ (reference sequence). V lost 5 bases and J lost 1; bases outside the gene matches: 9. As DNA, the CDR3 is TGTGCCAGCAGCCCGGGAGGGGGACTCCCCCAAGAGACCCAGTACTTC. Translating gives CASSPGGGLPQETQYF.

The rearrangement joins TRBV5-6 to TRBJ2-2; D may match TRBD1 or TRBD2 (5 bases each). V shed 3 bases and J shed 2 bases, with 14 bases lying between them. The length of the CDR3 is 16 residues. The germline gives CDR1 SGHDT, CDR2 YYEEEE. The CDR3 sequence: CASSWLGRVNTGELFF. DNA for the CDR3: TGTGCCAGCAGCTGGCTGGGACGGGTCAACACCGGGGAGCTGTTTTTT.

V usage is TRBV4-1 and J usage is TRBJ1-4; a weak D match, TRBD1 (5 bases). The V end was cut by 0 bases, the J end by 8 bases, with 13 bases between. Per germline, CDR1 MGHRA and CDR2 YSYEKL. This CDR3 is 15 amino acids long. DNA of the CDR3: TGCGCCAGCAGCCAAGAGGGGGGGTCGGGGGAAAAACTGTTTTTT. This translates into CASSQEGGSGEKLFF.

The V call is TRBV5-1, the J call TRBJ2-7; a possible D gene is TRBD1 (6 bases). Trimming removed 1 base at V and 0 bases at J, with 11 bases between. The germline CDR1 and CDR2 sequences are SGHRS and YFSETQ. The CDR3 covers 15 residues. The CDR3 sequence is CASSLIGGDSYEQYF. The CDR3, as DNA: TGCGCCAGCAGCTTGATTGGGGGCGACTCCTACGAGCAGTACTTC.

This chain joins TRBV5-1 and TRBJ2-1; TRBD2 agrees at 8 bases. V was clipped by 0 bases and J by 4 bases; unmatched bases: 3. There are 15 residues in the CDR3. Germline V lookup: CDR1 SGHRS, CDR2 YFSETQ. The CDR3 loop reads CASSLVLAGYNEQFF. As DNA, the CDR3 is TGCGCCAGCAGCTTGGTGTTAGCGGGATACAATGAGCAGTTCTTC.

The chain has TRBV19 and TRBJ2-6; no reliable D call. The CDR3 is made up of 15 amino acids. Germline V gene lookup returns CDR1 LNHDA and CDR2 SQIVND (reference sequence). V dropped 6 bases and J dropped 2 bases, with 11 bases sitting between them. For the CDR3, the DNA is TGTGCCAGTAGGGAAGCTGCAGCTGGGGCCAACGTCCTGACTTTC. Residues: CASREAAAGANVLTF. The full variable domain, its missing parts supplied by reference TRBV19 and TRBJ2-6, is DGGITQSPKYLFRKEGQNVTLSCEQNLNHDAMYWYRQDPGQGLRLIYYSQIVNDFQKGDIAEGYSVSREKKESFPLTVTSAQKNPTAFYLCASREAAAGANVLTFGAGSRLTVL.

J is TRBJ2-7 and V is TRBV7-2, with 12 bases aligning to TRBD2. The CDR3 extends over 15 amino acids. V dropped 4 bases and J dropped 5; count of bases not matched to a gene: 6. Germline V gives CDR1 SGHTA, CDR2 FQGNSA. CDR3 amino acids: CASSYRLAGDNEQYF. In DNA, the CDR3 is TGTGCCAGCAGCTATCGACTAGCGGGAGACAACGAGCAGTACTTC. The full variable domain, completed using reference TRBV7-2 and TRBJ2-7, is GAGVSQSPSNKVTEKGKDVELRCDPISGHTALYWYRQSLGQGLEFLIYFQGNSAPDKSGLPSDRFSAERTGGSVSTLTIQRTQQEDSAVYLCASSYRLAGDNEQYFGPGTRLTVT.

The rearrangement links TRBV6-5 to TRBJ2-3; D possibly corresponds to TRBD2 (6 bases). The CDR3 is 13 residues long. The V end was cut by 2 bases, the J end by 6 bases, with 9 bases between. The germline CDR1 and CDR2 sequences are MNHEY and SVGAGI. CDR3 nucleotide sequence: TGTGCCAGCAGTTACGAAGCGGGCGATACGCAGTATTTT. It codes for CASSYEAGDTQYF.

This rearrangement joins TRBV19 to TRBJ2-7, with TRBD1 identical over 10 bases. Trimming took 3 bases from V and 1 from J; bases not matched to a gene: 3. CDR1 is LNHDA and CDR2 is SQIVND in the germline V gene (reference sequence). The CDR3 is 15 residues long. This CDR3 reads CASSIRQGASYEQYF. The CDR3 DNA is TGTGCCAGTAGTATTAGACAGGGGGCGTCCTACGAGCAGTACTTC.

This chain links TRBV28 with TRBJ2-5; the match to TRBD2 covers 8 bases. This CDR3 comprises 14 residues. The ends lost 5 bases at V and 5 bases at J; junction bases unmatched: 7. Germline-derived CDR1 and CDR2 are MDHEN and SYDVKM. DNA for the CDR3: TGTGCCAGCAGTGGGAGCGGGAGTTGGGAGACCCAGTACTTC. It yields the protein CASSGSGSWETQYF.

The V call is TRBV5-1, the J call TRBJ2-7; the D call may be TRBD1 or TRBD2 (5 bases each). Trimming took off 0 bases at V and 6 bases at J, with 13 bases between the two ends. The CDR3 sequence is 14 residues long. From germline, CDR1 is SGHRS and CDR2 YFSETQ. For the CDR3, the DNA is TGCGCCAGCAGCTTGGGAGGTCCGGGGCGCGAGCAGTACTTC. It translates to CASSLGGPGREQYF.

The chain links TRBV5-1 to TRBJ2-1; 9 bases line up with TRBD2. Germline CDR1 is SGHRS and CDR2 is YFSETQ. Trimming took 0 bases from V and 0 from J; bases not matched to a gene: 7. This CDR3 has 18 amino acids. For the CDR3, the DNA is TGCGCCAGCAGCTTGGTTCGTGATAGCGGGAGCTCCTACAATGAGCAGTTCTTC. Amino acids: CASSLVRDSGSSYNEQFF.

The gene calls are TRBV5-1 and TRBJ2-3; no clear D gene. The CDR3 consists of 11 residues. Trimming left V 4 bases short and J 2 bases short, with 2 bases between. Per germline, CDR1 SGHRS and CDR2 YFSETQ. The CDR3 bases are TGCGCCAGCAGCATCACAGATACGCAGTATTTT. Protein: CASSITDTQYF.

In the case of this clone: Other nucleotide sequences in the sample specify the same CDR3. The genes are TRBV7-9 and TRBJ1-3; D remains unclear. With 5 bases removed from V and 3 bases from J, the gap between germline ends came to 5 bases. This CDR3 contains 12 residues. Germline V gene lookup returns CDR1 SEHNR and CDR2 FQNEAQ (reference sequence). CDR3 bases: TGTGCCAGCAGCCCGAGTGGAAACACCATATATTTT. Translated, it gives CASSPSGNTIYF. The variable domain in full, with the rest retrieved from reference TRBV7-9 and TRBJ1-3, is DTGVSQNPRHKITKRGQNVTFRCDPISEHNRLYWYRQTLGQGPEFLTYFQNEAQLEKSRLLSDRFSAERPKGSFSTLEIQRTEQGDSAMYLCASSPSGNTIYFGEGSWLTVV.

V usage is TRBV9 and J usage is TRBJ1-2; D ambiguous. V lost 4 bases to trimming and J lost 0 bases, with 10 bases between them. Germline V gene data show CDR1 as SGDLS and CDR2 as YYNGEE. This CDR3 comprises 14 residues. CDR3 bases: TGTGCCAGCAGCCCCGACCAGACTAACTATGGCTACACCTTC. This sequence encodes CASSPDQTNYGYTF.

The rearrangement joins TRBV2 to TRBJ2-5, with 10 bases matching TRBD2. The germline V gene encodes CDR1 SNHLY and CDR2 FYNNEI. J lost 0 bases, V lost 6 bases, and 1 base had no gene match. The CDR3 contains 14 residues. CDR3 DNA: TGTGCCAGCAGACTAGCGGGGTACCAAGAGACCCAGTACTTC. As protein: CASRLAGYQETQYF.

The V and J genes are TRBV7-9 and TRBJ1-4; TRBD1 matches 9 bases. V shed 4 bases, J shed 7 bases, and the junction held 7 bases outside the gene matches. The CDR3 loop spans 15 amino acids. Germline V gene lookup returns CDR1 SEHNR and CDR2 FQNEAQ (reference sequence). CDR3 coding DNA: TGTGCCAGCAGCTACCAGACAGGGGGTGTTGAAAAACTGTTTTTT. This gives the protein CASSYQTGGVEKLFF. The whole variable domain, remainder taken from reference TRBV7-9 and TRBJ1-4, is DTGVSQNPRHKITKRGQNVTFRCDPISEHNRLYWYRQTLGQGPEFLTYFQNEAQLEKSRLLSDRFSAERPKGSFSTLEIQRTEQGDSAMYLCASSYQTGGVEKLFFGSGTQLSVL.